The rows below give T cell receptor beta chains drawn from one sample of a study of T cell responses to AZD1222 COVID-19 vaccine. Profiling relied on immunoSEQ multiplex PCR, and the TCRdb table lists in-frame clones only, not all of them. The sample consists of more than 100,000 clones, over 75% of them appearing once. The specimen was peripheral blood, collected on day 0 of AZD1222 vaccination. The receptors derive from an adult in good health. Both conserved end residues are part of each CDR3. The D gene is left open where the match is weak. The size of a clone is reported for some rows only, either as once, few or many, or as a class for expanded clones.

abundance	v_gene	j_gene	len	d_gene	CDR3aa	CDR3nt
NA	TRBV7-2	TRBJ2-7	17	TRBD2	CASSLAINRDYAYEQYF	TGTGCCAGCAGCTTAGCGATCAACCGGGACTACGCCTACGAGCAGTACTTC
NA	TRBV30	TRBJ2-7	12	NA	CAWSLAGNQQYF	TGTGCCTGGAGTTTGGCAGGGAATCAGCAGTACTTC
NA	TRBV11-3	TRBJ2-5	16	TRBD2	CASSLNGLAAQETQYF	TGTGCCAGCAGCTTAAACGGACTAGCGGCTCAAGAGACCCAGTACTTC
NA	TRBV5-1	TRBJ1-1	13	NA	CASSLADGAEAFF	TGCGCCAGCAGCTTGGCGGACGGGGCTGAAGCTTTCTTT
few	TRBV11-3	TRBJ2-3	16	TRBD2	CASSPSVAGGADTQYF	TGTGCCAGCAGCCCTTCGGTAGCGGGAGGTGCTGATACGCAGTATTTT
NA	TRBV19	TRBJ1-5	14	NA	CASRPQEGAQPQHF	TGTGCCAGCAGACCCCAGGAAGGGGCTCAGCCCCAGCATTTT
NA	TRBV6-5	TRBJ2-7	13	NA	CASSSGAPYEQYF	TGTGCCAGCAGTTCAGGGGCCCCCTACGAGCAGTACTTC
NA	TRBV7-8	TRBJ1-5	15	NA	CASSLEGYSNQPQHF	TGTGCCAGCAGCTTAGAAGGATATAGCAATCAGCCCCAGCATTTT
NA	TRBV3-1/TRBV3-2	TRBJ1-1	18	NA	CASRHDYRQEGRGTEAFF	TGTGCCAGCAGACACGACTATAGGCAGGAGGGACGTGGCACTGAAGCTTTCTTT
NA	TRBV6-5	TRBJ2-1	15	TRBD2	CASSRGGRMGNEQFF	TGTGCCAGCAGCCGGGGGGGGAGAATGGGCAATGAGCAGTTCTTC
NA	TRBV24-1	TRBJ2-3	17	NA	CATSEQGRGRSTDTQYF	TGTGCCACCAGTGAACAGGGCCGGGGCCGTTCCACAGATACGCAGTATTTT
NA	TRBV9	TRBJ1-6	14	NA	CASSGQNYNSPLHF	TGTGCCAGCAGCGGACAGAACTATAATTCACCCCTCCACTTT
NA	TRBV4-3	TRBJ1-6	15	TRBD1	CASSQDPGGSSPLHF	TGCGCCAGCAGCCAAGATCCAGGGGGCAGTTCACCCCTCCACTTT
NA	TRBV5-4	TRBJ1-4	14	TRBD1	CASSQDRGNEKLFF	TGTGCCAGCAGCCAGGACAGGGGGAACGAAAAACTGTTTTTT
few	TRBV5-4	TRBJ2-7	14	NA	CASSFAGGFYEQYF	TGTGCCAGCAGCTTTGCAGGGGGGTTCTACGAGCAGTACTTC
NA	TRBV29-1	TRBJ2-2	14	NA	CSVATGESTGELFF	TGCAGCGTGGCGACAGGAGAGAGCACCGGGGAGCTGTTTTTT
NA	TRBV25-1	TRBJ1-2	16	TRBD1	CASSAAPGTGTGGYTF	TGTGCCAGCAGTGCCGCACCCGGGACAGGGACGGGTGGCTACACCTTC
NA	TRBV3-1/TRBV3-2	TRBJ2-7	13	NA	CASRKGTGFEQYF	TGTGCCAGCAGGAAGGGTACGGGGTTCGAGCAGTACTTC
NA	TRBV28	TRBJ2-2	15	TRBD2	CASSILAGRTGELFF	TGTGCCAGCAGCATACTAGCGGGACGCACCGGGGAGCTGTTTTTT
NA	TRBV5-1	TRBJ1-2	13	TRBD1	CASSPGQGYGYTF	TGCGCCAGCAGCCCGGGACAGGGCTATGGCTACACCTTC
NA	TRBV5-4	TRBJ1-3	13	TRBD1	CASSQQGRNTIYF	TGTGCCAGCAGTCAACAGGGGAGAAACACCATATATTTT
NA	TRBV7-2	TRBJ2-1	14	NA	CASSLLVGGGEQFF	TGTGCCAGCAGCTTACTTGTCGGAGGGGGTGAGCAGTTCTTC
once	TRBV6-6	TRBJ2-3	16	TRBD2	CASSDLAGVFPDTQYF	TGTGCCAGCAGTGACTTAGCGGGAGTCTTCCCAGATACGCAGTATTTT
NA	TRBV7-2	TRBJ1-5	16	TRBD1	CASSLGGQGGNQPQHF	TGTGCCAGCAGCTTAGGAGGACAGGGAGGCAATCAGCCCCAGCATTTT
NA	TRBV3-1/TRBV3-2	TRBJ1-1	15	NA	CASSQRQAENTEAFF	TGTGCCAGCAGCCAGAGACAGGCGGAGAACACTGAAGCTTTCTTT
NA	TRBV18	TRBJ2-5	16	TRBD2	CASSLGLVEAQETQYF	TGTGCCAGCTCACTTGGACTAGTTGAGGCCCAAGAGACCCAGTACTTC
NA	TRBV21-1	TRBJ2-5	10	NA	CASMRETQYF	TGTGCCAGCATGAGAGAGACCCAGTACTTC
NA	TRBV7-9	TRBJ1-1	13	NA	CASVPQVSTEAFF	TGTGCCAGCGTTCCCCAGGTTTCCACTGAAGCTTTCTTT
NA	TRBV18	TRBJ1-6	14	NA	CASSPVLDSSPLHF	TGTGCCAGCTCACCAGTACTGGACTCTTCACCCCTCCACTTT
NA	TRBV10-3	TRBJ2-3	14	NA	CAITLGTSTDTQYF	TGTGCCATTACTTTGGGGACTAGCACAGATACGCAGTATTTT
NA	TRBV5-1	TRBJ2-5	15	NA	CASSSGTQSQETQYF	TGCGCCAGCAGCTCCGGGACCCAATCGCAAGAGACCCAGTACTTC
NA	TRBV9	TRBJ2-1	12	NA	CASSVFDNEQFF	TGTGCCAGCAGCGTATTCGACAATGAGCAGTTCTTC
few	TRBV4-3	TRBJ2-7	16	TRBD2	CASSQGLAGVDYEQYF	TGCGCCAGCAGCCAAGGACTAGCGGGAGTTGACTACGAGCAGTACTTC
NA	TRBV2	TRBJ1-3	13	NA	CASSEAQGNTIYF	TGTGCCAGCAGTGAAGCGCAGGGAAACACCATATATTTT
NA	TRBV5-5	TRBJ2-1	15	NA	CASSLGPGTYNEQFF	TGTGCCAGCAGCTTGGGTCCGGGAACCTACAATGAGCAGTTCTTC
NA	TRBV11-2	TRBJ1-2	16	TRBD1	CASSLSPDRVGYGYTF	TGTGCCAGCAGCTTATCTCCGGACAGGGTCGGCTATGGCTACACCTTC
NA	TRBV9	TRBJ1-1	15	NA	CASSAQSTVNTEAFF	TGTGCCAGCAGCGCCCAATCAACAGTGAACACTGAAGCTTTCTTT
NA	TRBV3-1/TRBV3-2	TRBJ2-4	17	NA	CASSQSSGVRAKNIQYF	TGTGCCAGCAGCCAAAGTTCCGGGGTCCGGGCCAAAAACATTCAGTACTTC
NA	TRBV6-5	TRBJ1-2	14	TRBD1	CASSPTGDLSGYTF	TGTGCCAGCAGTCCTACAGGGGACCTATCTGGCTACACCTTC
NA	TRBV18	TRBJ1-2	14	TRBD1	CASSPQGQSDGYTF	TGTGCCAGCTCACCACAGGGACAGTCAGACGGCTACACCTTC
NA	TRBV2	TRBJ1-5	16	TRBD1	CASSPRTGSGTQPQHF	TGTGCCAGCAGCCCCAGGACAGGGTCAGGGACTCAGCCCCAGCATTTT
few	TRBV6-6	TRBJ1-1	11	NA	CASSVRGEAFF	TGTGCCAGCAGTGTCCGAGGGGAAGCTTTCTTT
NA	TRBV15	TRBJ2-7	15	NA	CATSPFPGTSYEQYF	TGTGCCACCAGTCCCTTCCCGGGGACCTCCTACGAGCAGTACTTC
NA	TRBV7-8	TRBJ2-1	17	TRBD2	CASSFIVAGDLYNEQFF	TGTGCCAGCAGCTTTATTGTGGCGGGAGATCTCTACAATGAGCAGTTCTTC
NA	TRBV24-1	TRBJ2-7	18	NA	CATSVPADSLDSSYEQYF	TGTGCCACCAGTGTCCCCGCGGACAGTCTGGATAGCTCCTACGAGCAGTACTTC
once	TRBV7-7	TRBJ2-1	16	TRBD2	CASSTSGLAGDNEQFF	TGTGCTAGCAGCACCTCCGGACTAGCGGGGGACAATGAGCAGTTCTTC
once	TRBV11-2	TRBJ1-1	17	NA	CASSSNPWKASRTEAFF	TGTGCCAGCAGCTCCAACCCTTGGAAGGCGAGCAGGACTGAAGCTTTCTTT
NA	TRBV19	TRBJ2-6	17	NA	CASSTGRGASGANVLTF	TGTGCCAGTAGTACAGGCAGGGGGGCCTCTGGGGCCAACGTCCTGACTTTC